Listed here are 16 T cell receptor beta chains from one sample, sequenced in a study of tumor-infiltrating lymphocytes in glioblastoma multiforme. TCRB libraries came from RNA via three nested multiplex PCR rounds. TCRdb recomputed calls from the multiplex PCR reads with MiXCR, one row per CDR3 protein. The sample gives about 15,000 distinct CDR3 sequences, over 65% of which show up once; approximately 38% is in the top ten. Source material: brain tumor tissue. These TCRs come from a male donor with glioblastoma.

The chain uses TRBV11-2 and TRBJ2-7; no definite D call. The germline CDR1 and CDR2 sequences are SGHAT and FQNNGV. Trimming removed 4 bases at V and 3 bases at J, with 16 bases between. The CDR3 length is 15 residues. This chain's CDR3 is CASSSPGPNLYEQYF. CDR3 DNA: TGTGCCAGCAGCTCTCCGGGCCCCAACCTCTACGAGCAGTACTTC. The full variable domain, rest sourced from reference TRBV11-2 and TRBJ2-7, is EAGVAQSPRYKIIEKRQSVAFWCNPISGHATLYWYQQILGQGPKLLIQFQNNGVVDDSQLPKDRFSAERLKGVDSTLKIQPAKLEDSAVYLCASSSPGPNLYEQYFGPGTRLTVT.

This clonotype is a singleton in its sample. V is TRBV11-2 and J is TRBJ1-1; 8 bases agree with TRBD1. The CDR3 runs to 12 residues. From germline, CDR1 is SGHAT and CDR2 FQNNGV. The CDR3 protein is CTSCLVQGVAFF. CDR3 nucleotide sequence: TGTACTAGCTGCTTAGTACAGGGGGTAGCTTTCTTT.

This clonotype appeared a few times. This chain connects TRBV6-5 to TRBJ2-7; a weak D match, TRBD1 (5 bases). The germline CDR1 and CDR2 sequences are MNHEY and SVGAGI. The CDR3 has 14 residues. The ends were cut back, 6 bases at V and 0 bases at J, with 12 bases in the middle. The CDR3 reads CASSSNRCSYEQYF. Written as DNA, the CDR3 is TGTGCCAGCAGCTCCAACAGGTGCTCCTACGAGCAGTACTTC.

This clonotype was seen at least ten times. V and J are TRBV11-1 and TRBJ2-3, with 9 nucleotides matching TRBD2. Germline lookup yields CDR1 SGHAT and CDR2 FQDESV (reference sequence). The V gene end was trimmed by 3 bases and the J gene end by 2 bases; junction bases not matched to a gene: 3. This CDR3 spans 15 amino acids. CDR3 nucleotide sequence: TGTGCCAGCAGCTTGACTAGCGGTCCCACAGATACGCAGTATTTT. Amino acids: CASSLTSGPTDTQYF.

The CDR3 sequence is CASSTRPEGYLTLAKNISYF. The CDR3 region has the DNA TGTGCCAGCAGTACAAGACCGGAGGGCTACCTTACCCTAGCCAAAAACATAAGTTACTTC. The J gene is TRBJ2-4, the V gene TRBV12-3 or TRBV12-4; a weak D match, TRBD2 (6 bases). V was shortened by 5 bases and J by 16 bases, with 42 bases between the two germline ends. This CDR3 spans 20 amino acids.

Note on this clonotype: One end of the junction fails to match germline, which may point to a read error. V gene TRBV20-1 combines with J gene TRBJ2-4; 7 nucleotides line up with TRBD1. Germline-derived CDR1 and CDR2 are DFQATT and SNEGSKA (reference sequence). The CDR3 contains 15 residues. The CDR3 sequence is CSARTHRGGNNIQYF. Written as DNA, the CDR3 is TGCAGTGCTAGAACCCATAGAGGGGGCAACAACATTCAATACTTC.

On this clonotype: A much larger clone sits a single nucleotide away, making a read error possible. V and J are TRBV20-1 and TRBJ2-4; 10 bases map to TRBD1. Per the germline V gene, CDR1 is DFQATT and CDR2 is SNEGSKA (reference sequence). This CDR3 spans 19 amino acids. CDR3 coding DNA: TGCAGTGCTAGAGACCCGGACAGGGGGACTCGGAAAGCCGAAAACATTCCGTACTTC. It yields the protein CSARDPDRGTRKAENIPYF.

The genes are TRBV29-1 and TRBJ2-5; no definite D call. The germline CDR1 and CDR2 sequences are SQVTM and ANQGSEA. Trimming pared 3 bases from V and 6 bases from J, leaving 14 bases between. The CDR3 totals 13 residues. CDR3 sequence (DNA): TGCAGCGTTGAGTCCGACTCCACTCAGACCCAGTACTTC. This encodes CSVESDSTQTQYF.

This clonotype was counted once. The chain couples TRBV20-1 to TRBJ2-5; the match to TRBD2 covers 10 bases. In germline, CDR1 is DFQATT, CDR2 SNEGSKA (reference sequence). There are 15 residues in the CDR3. V lost 3 bases and J lost 9; bases outside the gene matches: 13. The CDR3 DNA follows: TGCAGTGCTAGTGGCAGTCTGGCTAGCGGGAGTGCCCAGTACTTC. It specifies CSASGSLASGSAQYF.

This clonotype was seen a few times. The chain employs TRBV20-1 and TRBJ2-1; D unresolved. This CDR3 spans 14 amino acids. Germline lookup yields CDR1 DFQATT and CDR2 SNEGSKA (reference sequence). V was clipped by 5 bases and J by 0 bases, with 11 bases between them. DNA of the CDR3: TGCAGTGCTCTGGACCCAGGCTCCTACAATGAGCAGTTCTTC. Amino acids: CSALDPGSYNEQFF.

This clonotype is judged large (0.1 to 1%). The chain employs TRBV5-1 and TRBJ2-3; D is undetermined. Trimming removed 4 bases from V and 2 bases from J, with 11 bases in between. The germline CDR1 and CDR2 sequences are SGHRS and YFSETQ. The CDR3 totals 14 residues. CDR3 bases: TGCGCCAGCAGCCAGGACCGACACACAGATACGCAGTATTTT. It is translated as CASSQDRHTDTQYF. Based on the CDR3 plus reference TRBV5-1 and TRBJ2-3, the full variable domain is KAGVTQTPRYLIKTRGQQVTLSCSPISGHRSVSWYQQTPGQGLQFLFEYFSETQRNKGNFPGRFSGRQFSNSRSEMNVSTLELGDSALYLCASSQDRHTDTQYFGPGTRLTVL.

Only a few counts were recorded for this clonotype. The V gene is TRBV29-1, the J gene TRBJ1-3; D unresolved. Trimming took 4 bases from V and 0 from J, leaving 7 bases between them. Germline V gene sequence: CDR1 SQVTM, CDR2 ANQGSEA. The CDR3 covers 13 residues. For the CDR3, the DNA is TGCAGCGTTGGAACAAACTCTGGAAACACCATATATTTT. Residues: CSVGTNSGNTIYF.

Concerning this clonotype: Mismatch with germline at one junction end may stem from a read error. V usage is TRBV11-2 and J usage is TRBJ2-1, with D possibly matching TRBD1 (6 bases). There are 13 residues in the CDR3. Germline loops: CDR1 SGHAT, CDR2 FQNNGV. DNA for the CDR3: TGTGCCTGCAGCTTAGATAGGGGGAATGGGCAGTCCTTC. It translates to CACSLDRGNGQSF.

J is TRBJ2-1 and V is TRBV6-2 or TRBV6-3; D is unclear. Germline CDR1 is MNHEY and CDR2 is SVGEGT. This CDR3 has 13 amino acids. V shed 2 bases and J shed 7 bases, with 9 bases lying between them. The CDR3 protein is CASSYEAINEQFF. The DNA for the CDR3 is TGTGCCAGCAGTTACGAGGCGATAAATGAGCAGTTCTTC.

The chain couples TRBV11-3 to TRBJ2-1; no clear D gene. The germline gives CDR1 SGHNT, CDR2 YENEEA. The CDR3 runs to 16 residues. The V end lost 0 bases, the J end lost 9 bases, and 18 bases lay between the germline ends. Written as DNA, the CDR3 is TGTGCCAGCAGCTTAGAAATTGGCGAACTTTTCAGTGAGCAGTTCTTC. This gives the protein CASSLEIGELFSEQFF. Complete variable domain (other parts from reference TRBV11-3 and TRBJ2-1): EAGVVQSPRYKIIEKKQPVAFWCNPISGHNTLYWYLQNLGQGPELLIRYENEEAVDDSQLPKDRFSAERLKGVDSTLKIQPAELGDSAVYLCASSLEIGELFSEQFFGPGTRLTVL.

To note about this clonotype: A read error may produce the germline difference seen at one junction end. The chain uses TRBV10-3 and TRBJ1-2; no definite D call. The CDR3 length is 13 residues. The germline gives CDR1 ENHRY, CDR2 SYGVKD. CDR3 loop: CAMSAAAGNGYTF. The CDR3 DNA follows: TGTGCCATGAGTGCCGCAGCTGGAAATGGCTACACCTTC.